The 9 T cell receptor beta chains given below trace back to one sample, sequenced in a study of cytomegalovirus exposure and HLA in healthy donors (dated by TCRdb to about 2017). The receptor library was made with the immunoSEQ multiplex PCR assay. TCRdb holds this immuneACCESS table with in-frame rearrangements only. Some clones are missing; in checked studies, unresolved V genes explain under half, and the rest has no known cause. The sample records some 120,000 clones, 88% of which are singletons. The biggest ten clones account for about 1.5% of the sample. Sequencing input: PBMCs. These receptor sequences come from a man in his thirties or forties in good health and CMV-seronegative.

The chain couples TRBV11-2 to TRBJ2-7; 7 positions agree with TRBD2. CDR3 length equals 14 residues. V shed 0 bases and J 10 bases; nucleotides not matched to a gene: 9. Germline V gene sequence: CDR1 SGHAT, CDR2 FQNNGV. Here the CDR3 reads CASSLDQKRGSQYF. DNA for the CDR3: TGTGCCAGCAGCTTAGATCAGAAGCGGGGAAGTCAGTACTTC.

V is TRBV29-1 and J is TRBJ2-3, with 13 positions matching TRBD2. The CDR3 sequence is 14 residues long. In germline, CDR1 is SQVTM, CDR2 ANQGSEA. V trimming: 7 bases; J trimming: 4 bases; junction bases outside the gene matches: 5. As DNA, the CDR3 is TGCAGCGGCCGGACTAGCGGGGGACCAGATACGCAGTATTTT. Encoded protein: CSGRTSGGPDTQYF.

This chain connects TRBV2 to TRBJ2-1, with D tentatively TRBD2 (5 bases). This CDR3 region has 12 residues. The V end lost 6 bases, the J end lost 7 bases, and 10 bases lay between the germline ends. Germline CDR1 reads SNHLY; CDR2 reads FYNNEI. CDR3 region: CASRGLNNEQFF. DNA of the CDR3: TGTGCCAGCAGAGGACTTAATAATGAGCAGTTCTTC.

This clone appeared a single time. The chain combines TRBV9 with TRBJ2-7, with 10 bases matching TRBD1. Trimming at V came to 3 bases and at J to 3 bases, leaving 9 bases not matched to a gene. CDR3 length: 16 amino acids. CDR1 is SGDLS and CDR2 is YYNGEE in the germline V gene. CDR3 amino acids: CASSAADRGGNYEQYF. The CDR3 DNA is TGTGCCAGCAGCGCCGCGGACAGGGGGGGAAACTACGAGCAGTACTTC.

The gene calls are TRBV30 and TRBJ2-7; 8 bases are a match to TRBD1. Germline CDR1 reads GTSNPN; CDR2 reads SVGIG (reference sequence). Trimming cost V 5 bases and J 5 bases; bases outside gene matches: 8. This CDR3 spans 13 amino acids. The CDR3 loop reads CAWGLTGAHEQYF. Here the CDR3 DNA reads TGTGCCTGGGGTTTGACAGGGGCCCACGAGCAGTACTTC.

The chain uses TRBV7-8 and TRBJ1-1, with TRBD1 matching 8 bases. J lost 3 bases, V lost 8 bases, and 5 bases had no gene match. CDR3 length equals 13 residues. CDR1 and CDR2 (germline): SGHVS, FQNEAQ. The CDR3 coding sequence is TGTGCCAGCGGGCAGGGGGCTGACACTGAAGCTTTCTTT. It codes for CASGQGADTEAFF.

This rearrangement joins TRBV5-1 to TRBJ2-2; 14 nucleotides match TRBD2. CDR1 and CDR2 from the germline V gene are SGHRS and YFSETQ. This CDR3 spans 18 amino acids. Germline trimming cut 2 bases from V and 2 bases from J; bases unmatched to any gene: 5. CDR3 amino acids: CASSFGTSGRENTGELFF. CDR3 coding DNA: TGCGCCAGCAGCTTTGGGACTAGCGGGAGAGAAAACACCGGGGAGCTGTTTTTT.

The chain joins TRBV18 to TRBJ2-3; 7 bases match TRBD1. Losses at the gene ends were 5 bases for V and 0 bases for J; bases not matched to a gene: 5. The CDR3 is made up of 15 amino acids. Germline V CDR1 and CDR2: KGHSH, LQKENI. The CDR3 sequence: CASSAQGQSTDTQYF. The CDR3 nucleotides are TGTGCCAGCTCAGCCCAGGGACAGAGCACAGATACGCAGTATTTT.

The chain is built from TRBV5-1 and TRBJ1-5, with D maybe TRBD1 (6 bases). V was shortened by 0 bases and J by 5 bases, with 15 bases between the two germline ends. CDR3 length equals 16 residues. Germline V gene lookup returns CDR1 SGHRS and CDR2 YFSETQ. DNA for the CDR3: TGCGCCAGCAGCTTGGCCAGAGGGGGGGCGCATCAGCCCCAGCATTTT. It specifies CASSLARGGAHQPQHF.